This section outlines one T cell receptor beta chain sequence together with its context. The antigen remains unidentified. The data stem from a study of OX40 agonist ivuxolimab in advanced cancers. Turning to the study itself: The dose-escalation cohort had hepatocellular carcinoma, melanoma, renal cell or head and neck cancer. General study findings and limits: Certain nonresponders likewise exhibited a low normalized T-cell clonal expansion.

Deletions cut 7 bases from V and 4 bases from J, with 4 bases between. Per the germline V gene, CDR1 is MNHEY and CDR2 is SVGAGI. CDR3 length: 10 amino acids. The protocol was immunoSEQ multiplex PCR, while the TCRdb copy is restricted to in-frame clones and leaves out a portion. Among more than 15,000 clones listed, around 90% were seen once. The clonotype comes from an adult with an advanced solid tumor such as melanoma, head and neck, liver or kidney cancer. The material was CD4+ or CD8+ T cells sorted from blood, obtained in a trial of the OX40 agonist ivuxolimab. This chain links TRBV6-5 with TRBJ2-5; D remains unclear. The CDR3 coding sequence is TGTGCCAGCAAGGGAGAGACCCAGTACTTC. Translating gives CASKGETQYF.